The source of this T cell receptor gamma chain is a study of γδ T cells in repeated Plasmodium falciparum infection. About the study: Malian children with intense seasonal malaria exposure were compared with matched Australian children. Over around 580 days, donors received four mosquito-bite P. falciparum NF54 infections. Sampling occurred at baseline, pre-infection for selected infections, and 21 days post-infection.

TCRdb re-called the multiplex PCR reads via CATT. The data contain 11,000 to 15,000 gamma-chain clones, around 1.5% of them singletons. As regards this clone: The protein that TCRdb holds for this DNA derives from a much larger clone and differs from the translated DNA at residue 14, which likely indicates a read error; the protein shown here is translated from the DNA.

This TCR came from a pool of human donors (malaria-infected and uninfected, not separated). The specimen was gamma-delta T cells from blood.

This CDR3 is CALWEVKPELGKKTKVF. The CDR3, as DNA: TGTGCCTTGTGGGAGGTGAAGCCAGAGTTGGGCAAAAAAACCAAGGTATTT. The chain is built from TRGV9 and TRGJP. The J gene is not listed in TCRdb, so it was assigned here from a DNA match to germline. The germline gives CDR1 GITISATS, CDR2 ISYDGTV (reference sequence). This CDR3 has 17 amino acids.